The T cell receptor beta chain under discussion was sequenced for a study of preoperative IRX-2 immunotherapy in early breast cancer. This CDR3 region has 20 residues. The germline CDR1 and CDR2 sequences are MGHRA and YSYEKL. V gave up 2 bases and J gave up 5 bases; unmatched junction bases: 18. TCRdb keeps only in-frame clones here, not all; method: immunoSEQ multiplex PCR. The sample contains around 40,000 clones, about 95% of which appear only once. Indicated treatment: preoperative locoregional IRX-2 cytokine immunotherapy. This phase Ib study tested locoregional IRX-2 cytokine immunotherapy given before surgery.

This sequence was found in a human donor with breast cancer. This chain joins TRBV4-1 and TRBJ2-2; TRBD1 aligns across 9 bases. This specimen was tumor tissue, taken after IRX-2 immunotherapy. The CDR3 region has the DNA TGCGCCAGCAGCCAATTACCGGGACAGGGTATTCCCGAGAATACCGGGGAGCTGTTTTTT. Its translation is CASSQLPGQGIPENTGELFF.